Presented here are 21 T cell receptor beta chains from one specimen sequenced in a study of naive and memory T cell subsets. An equimolar mix of two oligonucleotides served as the beta constant-region primer for TRBC1 and TRBC2. Via MiXCR, TCRdb re-called the UMI-ligation and nested PCR reads, giving one row per CDR3 protein. This table has tens of thousands of distinct CDR3 sequences, around 13% appearing once. Specimen: central memory CD4+ T cells from blood. The receptors shown here come from a human donor in good health.

V usage is TRBV6-2 or TRBV6-3 and J usage is TRBJ2-1; 9 nucleotides line up with TRBD1. The junction had 4 bases not matched to a gene; V was cut back by 5 bases and J by 14 bases. The CDR3 covers 11 residues. Germline values: CDR1 MNHEY, CDR2 SVGEGT. The CDR3 DNA is TGTGCCAGCAGTACAGGGGGCAGTAAGTTCTTC. Translating it yields CASSTGGSKFF.

The CDR3 protein is CASGTGDGNTIYF. The CDR3 DNA reads TGTGCCAGCGGGACAGGGGACGGAAACACCATATATTTT. V and J are TRBV6-6 and TRBJ1-3; 10 positions match TRBD1. V shed 8 bases and J 4 bases; nucleotides not matched to a gene: 2. This CDR3 has 13 residues. The germline V gene encodes CDR1 MNHNY and CDR2 SVGAGI (reference sequence).

This clonotype came up many times. This chain uses TRBV29-1 with TRBJ2-3; 8 bases match TRBD2. V lost 7 bases to trimming and J lost 4 bases; unmatched junction nucleotides: 13. The CDR3 runs to 15 residues. Germline loops: CDR1 SQVTM, CDR2 ANQGSEA. For the CDR3, the DNA is TGCAGCGCCAAAGGGTCCAGCGGGAGTGCAGATACGCAGTATTTT. Translated, it gives CSAKGSSGSADTQYF.

A few counts support this clonotype. V usage is TRBV28 and J usage is TRBJ2-7, with 9 positions matching TRBD2. The CDR3 has 14 amino acids. Germline V CDR1 and CDR2: MDHEN, SYDVKM. With 3 bases clipped from V and 2 bases from J, the junction kept 2 bases outside the gene matches. CDR3 nucleotide sequence: TGTGCCAGCAGTTTGGCTAGCGGGACCTACGAGCAGTACTTC. Translating gives CASSLASGTYEQYF.

This clonotype was detected a few times. V and J are TRBV6-6 and TRBJ1-5; D uncertain. Germline-derived CDR1 and CDR2 are MNHNY and SVGAGI (reference sequence). Deletions cut 8 bases from V and 1 base from J, with 3 bases between. The CDR3 totals 11 residues. As DNA, the CDR3 is TGTGCCAGCGGAAGCAATCAGCCCCAGCATTTT. It codes for CASGSNQPQHF.

The genes are TRBV5-5 and TRBJ2-1, with TRBD1 matching over 12 bases. Germline V gene lookup returns CDR1 SGHKS and CDR2 YYEKEE (reference sequence). V was pared by 4 bases and J by 4 bases, with 3 bases of the junction left unmatched. This CDR3 spans 15 amino acids. CDR3 protein: CASSPGQGAYNEQFF. The CDR3 nucleotides are TGTGCCAGCAGCCCGGGACAGGGGGCTTACAATGAGCAGTTCTTC.

This clonotype was recorded at least ten times. The chain has TRBV5-6 and TRBJ2-7, with 12 nucleotides matching TRBD1. Losses at the gene ends were 0 bases for V and 5 bases for J; bases not matched to a gene: 9. The CDR3 runs 17 residues. Germline-derived CDR1 and CDR2 are SGHDT and YYEEEE. In DNA form, the CDR3 reads TGTGCCAGCAGCTTGGTTCTCCGGGACAGGGGGCAAGACGAGCAGTACTTC. Translation: CASSLVLRDRGQDEQYF.

This clonotype was counted ten times or more. The chain joins TRBV10-3 to TRBJ2-1; 7 bases line up with TRBD2. The germline V gene encodes CDR1 ENHRY and CDR2 SYGVKD. The V and J ends lost 4 bases and 5 bases, in that order; junction bases with no gene match: 8. CDR3 size: 15 residues. This CDR3 is CAISVGGRAHNEQFF. CDR3 nucleotides: TGTGCCATCAGTGTGGGAGGGAGGGCCCACAATGAGCAGTTCTTC.

This chain links TRBV5-1 with TRBJ2-3, with D maybe TRBD1 (5 bases). The CDR3 runs 14 residues. Looked up from germline, CDR1 is SGHRS and CDR2 is YFSETQ. V was pared by 4 bases and J by 2 bases, with 11 bases between. CDR3 protein: CASSPGQDTDTQYF. CDR3 nucleotides: TGCGCCAGCAGCCCAGGGCAGGACACAGATACGCAGTATTTT.

The chain combines TRBV5-1 with TRBJ2-5; tentatively, D is TRBD1 or TRBD2 (6 bases each). V dropped 5 bases and J dropped 3 bases, with 14 bases sitting between them. Germline values: CDR1 SGHRS, CDR2 YFSETQ. The CDR3 sequence is 14 residues long. CDR3 sequence (DNA): TGCGCCAGCAGGCTCGGACAGCGGGAAGAGACCCAGTACTTC. Translating gives CASRLGQREETQYF. Variable domain in full (rest from reference TRBV5-1 and TRBJ2-5): KAGVTQTPRYLIKTRGQQVTLSCSPISGHRSVSWYQQTPGQGLQFLFEYFSETQRNKGNFPGRFSGRQFSNSRSEMNVSTLELGDSALYLCASRLGQREETQYFGPGTRLLVL.

This rearrangement joins TRBV6-1 to TRBJ2-3; D may be TRBD1 or TRBD2 (5 bases each). This CDR3 comprises 16 residues. The germline gives CDR1 MNHNS, CDR2 SASEGT. V was trimmed by 6 bases and J by 0 bases, leaving 16 bases between them. The CDR3 protein is CASRERGAASTDTQYF. CDR3 coding DNA: TGTGCCAGCAGAGAAAGGGGAGCGGCTAGCACAGATACGCAGTATTTT.

In this sample, this clonotype turned up a few times. V usage is TRBV12-3 or TRBV12-4 and J usage is TRBJ1-2, with 7 bases lining up with TRBD1. This CDR3 spans 14 amino acids. Trimming removed 3 bases from V and 8 bases from J; junction bases left unmatched: 9. The CDR3 loop reads CASSLRTGPGGYTF. The CDR3 DNA sequence: TGTGCCAGCAGTTTGAGGACAGGTCCGGGGGGCTACACCTTC.

This clonotype came up many times. The chain carries TRBV2 and TRBJ2-2; D not certain. Germline V CDR1 and CDR2: SNHLY, FYNNEI. The CDR3 totals 15 residues. The V end lost 6 bases, the J end lost 4 bases, and 15 bases lay between the germline ends. Written as DNA, the CDR3 is TGTGCCAGCAGAGCCTTCGGTAGCAGCACCGGGGAGCTGTTTTTT. This encodes CASRAFGSSTGELFF.

This clonotype was picked up many times. Written as DNA, the CDR3 is TGTGCCAGCAGCTTAGGGCAGGGCCTATACAATGAGCAGTTCTTC. Translation gives CASSLGQGLYNEQFF. This chain connects TRBV7-3 to TRBJ2-1, with a tentative D call TRBD1 (5 bases). The CDR3 is 15 residues long. Trimming pared 2 bases from V and 4 bases from J, leaving 12 bases between. Germline loops: CDR1 SGHTA, CDR2 FQGTGA.

In nucleotides, the CDR3 is TGTGCCAGCAGATCAGGACAGGGCGAGACCCAGTACTTC. It encodes CASRSGQGETQYF. The chain couples TRBV27 to TRBJ2-5; 8 nucleotides agree with TRBD1. The J segment lost 5 bases and the V segment lost 6 bases, leaving 5 bases of the junction unmatched. CDR3 length: 13 amino acids. From germline, CDR1 is MNHEY and CDR2 SMNVEV (reference sequence).

This clonotype occurred many times. The rearrangement joins TRBV20-1 to TRBJ2-7, with TRBD2 matching over 10 bases. Trimming cost V 5 bases and J 5 bases; bases outside gene matches: 6. Germline CDR1 DFQATT, CDR2 SNEGSKA (reference sequence). The CDR3 length is 13 residues. CDR3 DNA: TGCAGTGCTGAAAGGACTAGCGGCGACGAGCAGTACTTC. Protein: CSAERTSGDEQYF.

The V call is TRBV10-2, the J call TRBJ2-2; D tentatively reads TRBD1 or TRBD2 (5 bases each). This CDR3 comprises 15 residues. V was shortened by 2 bases and J by 6 bases, with 13 bases between the two germline ends. Per germline, CDR1 WSHSY and CDR2 SAAADI. DNA of the CDR3: TGCGCCAGCAGTGAGCCGGGACCACTCTCCGGGGAGCTGTTTTTT. Translated: CASSEPGPLSGELFF.

The rearrangement links TRBV29-1 to TRBJ2-6, with 12 bases aligning to TRBD2. V lost 6 bases, J lost 2 bases, and 11 bases stayed unmatched. The germline V gene has CDR1 SQVTM and CDR2 ANQGSEA. The CDR3 has 18 amino acids. The CDR3 DNA follows: TGCAGCGTCCGCGGACTAGCGGGATATGGGACTGGGGCCAACGTCCTGACTTTC. This gives the protein CSVRGLAGYGTGANVLTF.

The chain combines TRBV6-2 or TRBV6-3 with TRBJ1-5; perhaps TRBD1 as D (5 bases). Trimming pared 5 bases from V and 2 bases from J, leaving 10 bases between. The germline CDR1 and CDR2 sequences are MNHEY and SVGEGT. This CDR3 region has 14 residues. CDR3 sequence: CASSRGSGNQPQHF. In DNA, the CDR3 is TGTGCCAGCAGTCGGGGGTCTGGCAATCAGCCCCAGCATTTT.

This clonotype has at least ten counts. V is TRBV28 and J is TRBJ1-3; no definite D call. CDR1 MDHEN and CDR2 SYDVKM come from the germline V gene. With 1 base removed from V and 0 bases from J, the gap between germline ends came to 10 bases. The CDR3 length is 16 residues. CDR3 sequence (DNA): TGTGCCAGCAGTTTATCCCACCTGAGCTCTGGAAACACCATATATTTT. Amino acid sequence: CASSLSHLSSGNTIYF.

This clonotype was seen ten or more times. The CDR3 DNA is TGCGCCAGCAGCTGGTCAACTAGCGGGGCCTCCTACGAGCAGTACTTC. It translates to CASSWSTSGASYEQYF. The chain couples TRBV5-1 to TRBJ2-7; TRBD2 agrees at 10 bases. Per germline, CDR1 SGHRS and CDR2 YFSETQ. Unmatched junction bases numbered 6, after V lost 3 bases and J lost 0 bases. The CDR3 runs 16 residues. Looking up the rest from reference TRBV5-1 and TRBJ2-7 gives the full variable domain: KAGVTQTPRYLIKTRGQQVTLSCSPISGHRSVSWYQQTPGQGLQFLFEYFSETQRNKGNFPGRFSGRQFSNSRSEMNVSTLELGDSALYLCASSWSTSGASYEQYFGPGTRLTVT.